The TCR beta chain described here comes from a study of CD4 T cells in relation to SARS-CoV-2 and coronaviruses (dated by TCRdb to about 2021). Background on the whole study: In the ViraFEST assay, PBMCs were grown with antigen for around ten days, and TCR beta CDR3s were then sequenced to identify antigen-specific clonal expansions. An HIV-1 Nef peptide pool or a culture without peptide was used as the negative reference condition. Shared crossreactive spike epitopes were mapped to their HLA restriction using patient-derived lymphoblastoid cell lines. The study assessed, at the TCR clonotype level, memory CD4+ T cell crossreactivity between SARS-CoV-2 and common cold coronavirus spike proteins. The Adaptive Biotechnologies TCR-sequencing kit was used to sequence samples from three pre-COVID donors and the naive versus memory experiments, while other data came from Illumina-based sequencing. A different TCR-beta assay, based on Illumina, was used to sequence expansion assays from other donors in the study. Summary of the overall study and its limitations: Because no donor provided both pre-pandemic and post-infection samples, tracing the source of pre-existing responses was limited. The study was limited by small numbers of patients and tested TCRs. Roughly 67% of donors had memory CD4+ clonotypes that crossrecognized SARS-CoV-2 and at least one common cold coronavirus spike. Because the crossreactivity analysis focused on spike protein, crossreactivity against other viral proteins was not assessed. Compared with monoreactive clones, crossreactive clones had significantly weaker SARS-CoV-2-driven expansion, a result consistent with antigenic imprinting.

CD4+ T cells from unexposed donors were collected before the COVID-19 pandemic (2011-2018). Following 10 days of culture, the EasySep CD4+ T cell isolation kit was used to isolate CD4+ T cells. Unexposed donor CD4+ T cells were tested for reactivity to SARS-CoV-2 S and N and four common cold coronavirus spike pools, as cell number allowed. Each well received 2 million to 2.5 million PBMCs, cultured in IMDM supplemented with 5% human AB serum and roughly 10 IU/ml IL-2. Half of the culture medium was replaced with fresh IL-2-containing medium on days 3 and 7. In general, triplicate replicate wells were used for every peptide culture condition. The leukapheresis product used for the unexposed donors was purchased from a commercial source. Ficoll-Paque PLUS gradient centrifugation was used to isolate PBMCs from either whole blood or leukapheresis product. PBMCs were either cryopreserved at -140°C or used fresh in the expansion assay. The QIAamp Micro DNA Kit was used to extract genomic DNA from the CD4+ T cells.

The method behind the library was the immunoSEQ multiplex PCR assay. In the authors' own workflow: Preprocessing removed nonproductive sequences and CDR3s not starting with C, not ending with F or W, or shorter than 7 amino acids. The MANAFEST web app identified antigen-specific clonotypes based on expansion compared with the reference and other culture wells. A clone was considered positive if the clone showed significant expansion compared with the reference culture in 2 of 3 replicate wells at an FDR below 0.05. Positive clones also required significant expansion versus all other tandem wells and an odds ratio above 5. CDR3 homology was measured as pairwise Levenshtein distance, computed with the stringdist R package after trimming three terminal residues from each end. In TCRdb, the immuneACCESS table is reduced to in-frame sequences with V and J assigned. These tables do not hold every clone; where another copy was compared, an unresolved V gene accounts for under half, and the others remain unexplained. Clone size and V and J calls were adopted from that table, with D and trimming inferred from the DNA. The sample table shows almost 20,000 clones, and 70% to 90% are seen once. The top ten clonotypes cover roughly 10% of the sample.

The CDR1 and CDR2 encoded by the germline V gene are KGHSH and LQKENI. The V end loses 9 bases and the J end loses 1 base, and a stretch of 13 bases separates them. From its cysteine to its phenylalanine, the CDR3 spans 14 amino acids. Left in the record is the CDR3 DNA by itself, 42 bases read in frame from the first base. Of note for this clone: It has no known antigen specificity. No base qualities exist here, and no much larger clone lies one base off it.

This receptor was obtained from a human donor in good health. Sequences were obtained from CD4+ T cells from PBMCs, cultured in vitro. The chain is assembled from TRBV18 and TRBJ2-1; the D gene is perhaps TRBD2, on 6 matching bases. In nucleotides, the sequence is TGTGCCAGTTACCGGGGGAATTCCTACAATGAGCAGTTCTTC. This yields the protein CASYRGNSYNEQFF.